Each of the 21 T cell receptor beta chains below was sequenced from the same sample in a study of blood T cell repertoires in COVID-19. Sequencing used immunoSEQ multiplex PCR; TCRdb keeps in-frame clones, though not all of them. This sample carries some 220,000 clones, 83% of them seen once, and the ten largest clones take around 5.5%. The specimen sequenced was peripheral blood. Receptors originate from a human donor in a cohort sampled during active COVID-19.

The rearrangement links TRBV30 to TRBJ2-2; D not resolved. The V end was cut by 1 base, the J end by 3 bases, with 6 bases between. Germline V CDR1 and CDR2: GTSNPN, SVGIG (reference sequence). This CDR3 region has 13 residues. CDR3: CAWSGGYTGELFF. The CDR3 DNA sequence: TGTGCCTGGAGTGGCGGATACACCGGGGAGCTGTTTTTT.

This chain links TRBV27 with TRBJ2-7, with 9 bases fitting TRBD1. CDR1 is MNHEY and CDR2 is SMNVEV in the germline V gene (reference sequence). The J segment lost 1 base and the V segment lost 5 bases, leaving 6 bases of the junction unmatched. CDR3 size: 15 residues. DNA for the CDR3: TGTGCCAGCAGTCTAGGGACAGGGCCGTCCTACGAGCAGTACTTC. Its translation: CASSLGTGPSYEQYF.

The rearrangement uses TRBV18 and TRBJ2-7; D is ambiguous. The CDR3 is 12 amino acids. The germline CDR1 and CDR2 sequences are KGHSH and LQKENI. V lost 2 bases, J lost 6 bases, and 8 bases lay in between. The CDR3 DNA follows: TGTGCCAGCTCACCAACGAGTGGCGAGCAGTACTTC. Translation gives CASSPTSGEQYF.

This chain uses TRBV11-2 with TRBJ2-5, with a possible D match to TRBD1 (6 bases). V lost 4 bases and J lost 1, with 13 bases in between. Germline loops: CDR1 SGHAT, CDR2 FQNNGV. The CDR3 spans 15 residues. CDR3 sequence reads: CASSSLGAVQETQYF. The CDR3 DNA sequence: TGTGCCAGCAGCTCGCTGGGGGCGGTCCAAGAGACCCAGTACTTC.

V is TRBV5-1 and J is TRBJ1-1; D remains unclear. The length of the CDR3 is 13 residues. Germline-derived CDR1 and CDR2 are SGHRS and YFSETQ. The V gene lost 4 bases and the J gene lost 5 bases, with 12 bases spanning the gap. CDR3 nucleotides: TGCGCCAGCAGCCCAGCCGCGGCTACTGAAGCTTTCTTT. Translating gives CASSPAAATEAFF.

V gene TRBV5-4 combines with J gene TRBJ2-2; weak D call: TRBD2 (5 bases). CDR3 length: 16 amino acids. With 3 bases removed from V and 3 bases from J, the gap between germline ends came to 15 bases. CDR1 SGHNT and CDR2 YYREEE come from the germline V gene (reference sequence). DNA for the CDR3: TGTGCCAGCAGCTCATTCCCGGGATCCGACACCGGGGAGCTGTTTTTT. Amino acids: CASSSFPGSDTGELFF. The entire variable domain, with the rest obtained from reference TRBV5-4 and TRBJ2-2, is as follows: ETGVTQSPTHLIKTRGQQVTLRCSSQSGHNTVSWYQQALGQGPQFIFQYYREEENGRGNFPPRFSGLQFPNYSSELNVNALELDDSALYLCASSSFPGSDTGELFFGEGSRLTVL.

This chain connects TRBV7-2 to TRBJ2-7; 10 bases align to TRBD2. Germline V CDR1 and CDR2: SGHTA, FQGNSA. CDR3 length: 16 residues. With 5 bases clipped from V and 9 bases from J, the junction kept 16 bases outside the gene matches. The CDR3 protein is CASSPRDTSGTQRQYF. As DNA, the CDR3 is TGTGCCAGCAGCCCCCGAGATACTAGCGGGACCCAAAGGCAGTACTTC.

The gene calls are TRBV28 and TRBJ2-5; D ambiguous. V was pared by 5 bases and J by 3 bases, with 13 bases between. The germline V gene encodes CDR1 MDHEN and CDR2 SYDVKM. The CDR3 loop spans 14 amino acids. CDR3 DNA sequence: TGTGCCAGCAGTCCCTTTCCCCTTGAAGAGACCCAGTACTTC. It translates to CASSPFPLEETQYF.

This rearrangement joins TRBV5-5 to TRBJ2-1, with 8 bases matching TRBD2. J gave up 8 bases and V 0 bases, and 7 bases lay outside the gene matches. Germline CDR1 reads SGHKS; CDR2 reads YYEKEE (reference sequence). The length of the CDR3 is 15 residues. CDR3 bases: TGTGCCAGCAGCTTGGGACGGGAGGGCCTCGATGAGCAGTTCTTC. Amino acid sequence: CASSLGREGLDEQFF.

This clone was recorded only once. The CDR3 nucleotides are TGTGCCAGCAGTTACGGAGGGACGACCCAGCATTTT. Translation: CASSYGGTTQHF. The chain employs TRBV6-2 or TRBV6-3 and TRBJ1-5, with D possibly TRBD1 on 5 matching bases. The V end lost 2 bases, the J end lost 11 bases, and 10 bases lay between the germline ends. Germline assignment: CDR1 MNHEY and CDR2 SVGEGT. This CDR3 contains 12 residues.

The J gene is TRBJ2-1, the V gene TRBV11-3; TRBD1 might be the D (6 bases). The CDR3 spans 15 residues. Germline lookup yields CDR1 SGHNT and CDR2 YENEEA. V was clipped by 0 bases and J by 5 bases, with 11 bases between them. CDR3 protein: CASSLEQGFNNEQFF. CDR3 DNA: TGTGCCAGCAGCTTAGAACAGGGCTTCAACAATGAGCAGTTCTTC.

The chain has TRBV5-6 and TRBJ2-6; TRBD2 aligns across 10 bases. CDR1 is SGHDT and CDR2 is YYEEEE in the germline V gene. V was clipped by 1 base and J by 2 bases; unmatched bases: 3. CDR3 length: 17 residues. In DNA form, the CDR3 reads TGTGCCAGCAGCTTGACTAGCGGGACCCCTGGGGCCAACGTCCTGACTTTC. It is translated as CASSLTSGTPGANVLTF. Together with reference TRBV5-6 and TRBJ2-6, the CDR3 gives the full variable domain: DAGVTQSPTHLIKTRGQQVTLRCSPKSGHDTVSWYQQALGQGPQFIFQYYEEEERQRGNFPDRFSGHQFPNYSSELNVNALLLGDSALYLCASSLTSGTPGANVLTFGAGSRLTVL.

V and J are TRBV28 and TRBJ2-3; 14 bases line up with TRBD2. The CDR3 spans 16 residues. Germline lookup yields CDR1 MDHEN and CDR2 SYDVKM. After removal of 2 bases from V and 3 bases from J, the junction contained 1 base not matched to a gene. CDR3 region: CASSLGLAGGTDTQYF. As DNA, the CDR3 is TGTGCCAGCAGTTTAGGACTAGCGGGAGGTACAGATACGCAGTATTTT. The full variable domain, its missing parts supplied by reference TRBV28 and TRBJ2-3, is DVKVTQSSRYLVKRTGEKVFLECVQDMDHENMFWYRQDPGLGLRLIYFSYDVKMKEKGDIPEGYSVSREKKERFSLILESASTNQTSMYLCASSLGLAGGTDTQYFGPGTRLTVL.

This clone was observed a single time. The chain couples TRBV14 to TRBJ2-5; 8 nucleotides line up with TRBD2. The CDR3 sequence is 16 residues long. Germline V gene sequence: CDR1 SGHDN, CDR2 FVKESK. V shed 3 bases and J 1 base; nucleotides not matched to a gene: 7. CDR3 residues: CASSHETSGPQETQYF. As DNA, the CDR3 is TGTGCCAGCAGCCACGAAACTAGCGGCCCCCAAGAGACCCAGTACTTC.

The chain combines TRBV30 with TRBJ2-1; 9 bases are a match to TRBD2. With 1 base clipped from V and 0 bases from J, the junction kept 16 bases outside the gene matches. Germline CDR1 is GTSNPN and CDR2 is SVGIG (reference sequence). The CDR3 totals 20 residues. The CDR3: CAWSGPSTSGPYSSYNEQFF. The CDR3 bases are TGTGCCTGGAGTGGGCCCTCGACTAGCGGACCTTACAGCTCCTACAATGAGCAGTTCTTC. Full variable domain (outside the CDR3, taken from reference TRBV30 and TRBJ2-1): SQTIHQWPATLVQPVGSPLSLECTVEGTSNPNLYWYRQAAGRGLQLLFYSVGIGQISSEVPQNLSASRPQDRQFILSSKKLLLSDSGFYLCAWSGPSTSGPYSSYNEQFFGPGTRLTVL.

J is TRBJ2-3 and V is TRBV3-1 (or the pseudogene TRBV3-2); 14 positions agree with TRBD2. This CDR3 contains 18 residues. The V segment lost 0 bases and the J segment 2 bases; nucleotides outside the gene matches: 4. CDR1 LGHDT and CDR2 YNNKEL come from the germline V gene (reference sequence). The CDR3 protein is CASSQEGLAGVFTDTQYF. CDR3 DNA: TGTGCCAGCAGCCAAGAGGGACTAGCGGGAGTGTTCACAGATACGCAGTATTTT.

The chain is built from TRBV5-1 and TRBJ2-1, with 13 positions matching TRBD2. CDR3 size: 15 residues. The V gene end was trimmed by 2 bases and the J gene end by 9 bases; junction bases not matched to a gene: 5. In germline, CDR1 is SGHRS, CDR2 YFSETQ. The CDR3 DNA follows: TGCGCCAGCAGCTTCCGACTAGCGGGAGGTCGTGAGCAGTTCTTC. Translation: CASSFRLAGGREQFF.

This chain connects TRBV6-6 to TRBJ2-2; D perhaps matches TRBD2 (5 bases). The CDR3 covers 15 residues. The V end was cut by 2 bases, the J end by 1 base, with 8 bases between. CDR1 and CDR2 from the germline V gene are MNHNY and SVGAGI (reference sequence). CDR3 sequence (DNA): TGTGCCAGCAGTTACGAAGCGGTGAACACCGGGGAGCTGTTTTTT. Protein product: CASSYEAVNTGELFF.

The chain couples TRBV28 to TRBJ1-1; D unresolved. Germline loops: CDR1 MDHEN, CDR2 SYDVKM. The length of the CDR3 is 14 residues. Trimming took 7 bases from V and 3 from J, leaving 15 bases between them. The DNA for the CDR3 is TGTGCCAGCACTCAGGACCGGGATTACACTGAAGCTTTCTTT. It translates to CASTQDRDYTEAFF.

The genes are TRBV7-2 and TRBJ1-6; D remains ambiguous. The CDR3 is 13 amino acids. Germline values: CDR1 SGHTA, CDR2 FQGNSA. The V and J ends lost 1 base and 9 bases respectively, with 7 bases between them. The CDR3 sequence is CASSLDQASPLHF. The CDR3 DNA is TGTGCCAGCAGCTTAGATCAGGCTTCACCCCTCCACTTT. Based on the CDR3 plus reference TRBV7-2 and TRBJ1-6, the full variable domain is GAGVSQSPSNKVTEKGKDVELRCDPISGHTALYWYRQSLGQGLEFLIYFQGNSAPDKSGLPSDRFSAERTGGSVSTLTIQRTQQEDSAVYLCASSLDQASPLHFGNGTRLTVT.

This chain connects TRBV10-3 to TRBJ2-3; perhaps TRBD1 as D (6 bases). The CDR3 spans 13 residues. Looked up from germline, CDR1 is ENHRY and CDR2 is SYGVKD. The V end was cut by 8 bases, the J end by 3 bases, with 12 bases between. The CDR3 loop is CAIGAGVTDTQYF. CDR3 in DNA: TGTGCCATCGGGGCAGGGGTTACAGATACGCAGTATTTT.